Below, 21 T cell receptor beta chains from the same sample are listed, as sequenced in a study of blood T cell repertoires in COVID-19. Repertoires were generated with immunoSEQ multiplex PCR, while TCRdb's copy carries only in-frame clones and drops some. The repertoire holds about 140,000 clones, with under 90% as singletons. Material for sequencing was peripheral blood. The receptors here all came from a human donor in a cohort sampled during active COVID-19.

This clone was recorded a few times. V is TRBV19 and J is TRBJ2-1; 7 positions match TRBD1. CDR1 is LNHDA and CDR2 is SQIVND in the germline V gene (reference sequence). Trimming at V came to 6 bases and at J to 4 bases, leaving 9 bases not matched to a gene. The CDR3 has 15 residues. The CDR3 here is CASSPPGTAYNEQFF. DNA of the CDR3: TGTGCCAGTAGCCCACCCGGGACAGCGTACAATGAGCAGTTCTTC.

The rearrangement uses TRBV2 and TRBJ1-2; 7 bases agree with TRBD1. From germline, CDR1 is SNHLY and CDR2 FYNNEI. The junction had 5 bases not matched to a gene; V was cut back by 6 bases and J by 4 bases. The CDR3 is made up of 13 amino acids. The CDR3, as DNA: TGTGCCAGCAGGTCAGGGGGAATCTATGGCTACACCTTC. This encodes CASRSGGIYGYTF.

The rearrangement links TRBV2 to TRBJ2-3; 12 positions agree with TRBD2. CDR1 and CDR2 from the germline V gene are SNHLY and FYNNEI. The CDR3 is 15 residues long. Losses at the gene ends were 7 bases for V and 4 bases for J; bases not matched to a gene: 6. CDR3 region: CASKRLAGAPDTQYF. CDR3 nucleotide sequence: TGTGCCAGCAAAAGACTAGCGGGAGCTCCAGATACGCAGTATTTT.

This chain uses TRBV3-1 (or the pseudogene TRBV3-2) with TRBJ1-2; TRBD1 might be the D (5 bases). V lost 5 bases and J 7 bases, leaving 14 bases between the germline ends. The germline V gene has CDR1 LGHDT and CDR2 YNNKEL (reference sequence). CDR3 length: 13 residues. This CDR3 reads CASSAYGAVGYTF. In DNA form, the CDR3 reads TGTGCCAGCAGCGCTTATGGGGCGGTTGGCTACACCTTC.

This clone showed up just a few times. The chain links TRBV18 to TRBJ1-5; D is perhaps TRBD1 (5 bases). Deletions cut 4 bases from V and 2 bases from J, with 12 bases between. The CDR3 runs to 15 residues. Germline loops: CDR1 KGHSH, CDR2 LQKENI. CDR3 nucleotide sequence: TGTGCCAGCTCACTCTCAGGGTTGGGCAATCAGCCCCAGCATTTT. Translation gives CASSLSGLGNQPQHF. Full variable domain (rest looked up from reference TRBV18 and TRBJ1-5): NAGVMQNPRHLVRRRGQEARLRCSPMKGHSHVYWYRQLPEEGLKFMVYLQKENIIDESGMPKERFSAEFPKEGPSILRIQQVVRGDSAAYFCASSLSGLGNQPQHFGDGTRLSIL.

CDR3 loop: CASSPPGQLNTEAFF. CDR3 DNA sequence: TGTGCCAGCTCACCCCCGGGACAGTTGAACACTGAAGCTTTCTTT. The gene calls are TRBV18 and TRBJ1-1; 7 bases map to TRBD1. CDR1 is KGHSH and CDR2 is LQKENI in the germline V gene. The CDR3 sequence is 15 residues long. Trimming removed 3 bases from V and 0 bases from J; junction bases left unmatched: 4. Full variable domain (rest looked up from reference TRBV18 and TRBJ1-1): NAGVMQNPRHLVRRRGQEARLRCSPMKGHSHVYWYRQLPEEGLKFMVYLQKENIIDESGMPKERFSAEFPKEGPSILRIQQVVRGDSAAYFCASSPPGQLNTEAFFGQGTRLTVV.

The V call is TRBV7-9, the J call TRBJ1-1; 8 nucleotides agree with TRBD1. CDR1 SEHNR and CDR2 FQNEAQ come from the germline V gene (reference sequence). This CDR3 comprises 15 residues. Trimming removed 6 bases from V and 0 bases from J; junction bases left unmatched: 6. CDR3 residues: CASRGGQGLNTEAFF. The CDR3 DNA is TGTGCCAGCAGAGGAGGACAGGGTCTGAACACTGAAGCTTTCTTT.

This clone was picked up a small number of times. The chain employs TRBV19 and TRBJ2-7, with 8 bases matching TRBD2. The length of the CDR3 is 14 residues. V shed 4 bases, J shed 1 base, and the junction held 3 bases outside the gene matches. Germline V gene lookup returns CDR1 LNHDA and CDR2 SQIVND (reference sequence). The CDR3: CASSTTSGSYEQYF. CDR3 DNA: TGTGCCAGTAGTACTACTAGCGGATCCTACGAGCAGTACTTC.

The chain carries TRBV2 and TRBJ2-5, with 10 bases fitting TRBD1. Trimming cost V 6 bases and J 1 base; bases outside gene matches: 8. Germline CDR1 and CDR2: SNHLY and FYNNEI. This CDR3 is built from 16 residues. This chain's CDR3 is CASRPRTGGSQETQYF. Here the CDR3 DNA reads TGTGCCAGCAGACCTAGGACAGGGGGGTCCCAAGAGACCCAGTACTTC.

The CDR3, as DNA: TGTGCCAGCAGCCAACTTCCGGAGCGGGGGTGGACCCAGTACTTC. This codes for CASSQLPERGWTQYF. The V gene is TRBV3-1 (or the pseudogene TRBV3-2), the J gene TRBJ2-5; 8 nucleotides agree with TRBD2. V shed 2 bases, J shed 7 bases, and the junction held 9 bases outside the gene matches. CDR3 length: 15 residues. CDR1 is LGHDT and CDR2 is YNNKEL in the germline V gene (reference sequence).

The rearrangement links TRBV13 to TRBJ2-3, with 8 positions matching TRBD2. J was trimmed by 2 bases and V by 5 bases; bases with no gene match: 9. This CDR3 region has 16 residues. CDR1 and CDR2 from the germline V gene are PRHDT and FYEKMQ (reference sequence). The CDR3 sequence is CASSPPNSGTTDTQYF. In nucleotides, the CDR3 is TGTGCCAGCAGCCCGCCGAATAGCGGGACCACAGATACGCAGTATTTT.

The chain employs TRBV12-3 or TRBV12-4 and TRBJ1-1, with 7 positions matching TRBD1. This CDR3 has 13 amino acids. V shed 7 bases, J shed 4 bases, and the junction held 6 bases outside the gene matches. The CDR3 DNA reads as TGTGCCAGCATTTGGACAGGCAGCACTGAAGCTTTCTTT. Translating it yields CASIWTGSTEAFF.

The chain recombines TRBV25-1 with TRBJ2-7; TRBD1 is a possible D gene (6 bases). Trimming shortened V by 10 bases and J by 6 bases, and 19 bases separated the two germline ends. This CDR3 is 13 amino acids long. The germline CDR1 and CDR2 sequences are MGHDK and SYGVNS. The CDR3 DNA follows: TGTGCCACCAGAGCCGGGACAATCCGCGAGCAGTACTTC. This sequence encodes CATRAGTIREQYF.

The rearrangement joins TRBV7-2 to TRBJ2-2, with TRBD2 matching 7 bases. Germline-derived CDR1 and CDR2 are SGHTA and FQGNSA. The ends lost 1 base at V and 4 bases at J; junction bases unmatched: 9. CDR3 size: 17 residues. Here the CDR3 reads CASSLGGGSFLTGELFF. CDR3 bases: TGTGCCAGCAGCTTAGGCGGCGGGAGCTTTCTCACCGGGGAGCTGTTTTTT.

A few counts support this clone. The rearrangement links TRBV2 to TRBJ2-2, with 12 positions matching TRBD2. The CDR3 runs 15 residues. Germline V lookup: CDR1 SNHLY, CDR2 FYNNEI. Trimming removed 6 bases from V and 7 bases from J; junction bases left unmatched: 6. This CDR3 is CASRRTSGTVGELFF. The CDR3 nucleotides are TGTGCCAGCAGGCGGACTAGCGGGACGGTCGGGGAGCTGTTTTTT.

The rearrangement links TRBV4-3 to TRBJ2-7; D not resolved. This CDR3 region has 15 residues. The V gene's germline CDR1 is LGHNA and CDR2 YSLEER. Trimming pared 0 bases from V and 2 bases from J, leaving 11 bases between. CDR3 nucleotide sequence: TGCGCCAGCAGCCAAGATCGTGCGCCCCCCTACGAGCAGTACTTC. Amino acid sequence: CASSQDRAPPYEQYF.

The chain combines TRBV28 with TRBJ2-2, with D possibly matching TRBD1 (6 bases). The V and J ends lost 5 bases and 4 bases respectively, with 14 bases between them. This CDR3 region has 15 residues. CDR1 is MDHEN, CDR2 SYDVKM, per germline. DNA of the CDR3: TGTGCCAGCAGTCGGCCCCAGGGGTTCACCGGGGAGCTGTTTTTT. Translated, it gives CASSRPQGFTGELFF.

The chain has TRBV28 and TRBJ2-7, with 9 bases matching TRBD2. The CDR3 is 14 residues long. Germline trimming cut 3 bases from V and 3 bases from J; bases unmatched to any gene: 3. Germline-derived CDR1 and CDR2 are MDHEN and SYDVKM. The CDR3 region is CASSLSSGNYEQYF. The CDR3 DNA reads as TGTGCCAGCAGTTTGTCTAGCGGGAACTACGAGCAGTACTTC.

The CDR3 nucleotides are TGCGCCAGCAGCCAGGGGACTAGCGGAGACACAGATACGCAGTATTTT. Amino acids: CASSQGTSGDTDTQYF. The chain joins TRBV4-3 to TRBJ2-3; TRBD2 matches at 11 bases. The CDR3 extends over 16 amino acids. Germline values: CDR1 LGHNA, CDR2 YSLEER. Germline trimming cut 3 bases from V and 2 bases from J; bases unmatched to any gene: 4.

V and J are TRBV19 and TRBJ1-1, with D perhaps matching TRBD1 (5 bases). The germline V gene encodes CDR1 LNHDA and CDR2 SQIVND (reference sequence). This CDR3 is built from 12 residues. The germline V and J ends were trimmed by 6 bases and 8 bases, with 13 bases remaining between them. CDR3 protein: CASRSGAAEAFF. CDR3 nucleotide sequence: TGTGCCAGTAGGTCTGGGGCCGCAGAAGCTTTCTTT.

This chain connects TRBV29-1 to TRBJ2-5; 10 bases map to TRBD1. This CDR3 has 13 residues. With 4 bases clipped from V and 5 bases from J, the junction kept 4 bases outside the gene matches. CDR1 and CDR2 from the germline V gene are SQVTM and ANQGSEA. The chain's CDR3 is CSVGWDRGETQYF. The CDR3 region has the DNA TGCAGCGTTGGTTGGGACAGGGGTGAGACCCAGTACTTC.